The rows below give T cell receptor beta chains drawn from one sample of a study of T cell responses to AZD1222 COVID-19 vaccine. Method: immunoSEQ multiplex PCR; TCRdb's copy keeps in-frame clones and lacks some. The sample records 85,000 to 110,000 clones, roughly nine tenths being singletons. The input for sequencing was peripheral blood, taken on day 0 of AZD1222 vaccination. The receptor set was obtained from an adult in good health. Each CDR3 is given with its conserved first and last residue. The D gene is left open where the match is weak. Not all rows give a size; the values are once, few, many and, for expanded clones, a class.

TGTGCCAGCAGCTTAAATAGGGGCGCCAACTATGGCTACACCTTC CASSLNRGANYGYTF TRBJ1-2 TRBV7-2 once NA 15
TGTGCCAGCAGCCAGGGAGGTCCCTACGAGCAGTACTTC CASSQGGPYEQYF TRBJ2-7 TRBV3-1/TRBV3-2 NA NA 13
TGTGCCAGCAGCTACGGACTAGCGGGACGCACAGATACGCAGTATTTT CASSYGLAGRTDTQYF TRBJ2-3 TRBV7-2 NA TRBD2 16
TGTGCCAGCAGTGCCCTAGCGGGAGTTCGGAATGAGCAGTTCTTC CASSALAGVRNEQFF TRBJ2-1 TRBV2 NA TRBD2 15
TGTGCCAGCAGCTTGCGGAGGGCGGGAAGCACAGATACGCAGTATTTT CASSLRRAGSTDTQYF TRBJ2-3 TRBV5-5 NA NA 16
TGTGCCAGTTGGCCAGGGGTCGCTAGCTCTGGGGCCAACGTCCTGACTTTC CASWPGVASSGANVLTF TRBJ2-6 TRBV6-4 NA NA 17
TGTGCCAGCAGAACTGACAGGGGTCCCCAAGAGACCCAGTACTTC CASRTDRGPQETQYF TRBJ2-5 TRBV27 NA TRBD1 15
TGTGCCAGCAGCCGATACGGACTAGCGGGAGGACCGTTGTACAATGAGCAGTTCTTC CASSRYGLAGGPLYNEQFF TRBJ2-1 TRBV3-1/TRBV3-2 NA TRBD2 19
TGCAGCGTGGGACAGGGCGGGCCTGAAGCTTTCTTT CSVGQGGPEAFF TRBJ1-1 TRBV29-1 few TRBD1 12
TGCGCCAGCAGCTGGGCCTTCTCTGGAAACACCATATATTTT CASSWAFSGNTIYF TRBJ1-3 TRBV5-1 NA NA 14
TGTGCCAGCGGGTGGGCAGACACCGGGGAGCTGTTTTTT CASGWADTGELFF TRBJ2-2 TRBV10-3 NA NA 13
TGTGCCAGCAGTTTGAGTCTGACAAGGGCTTTCTTT CASSLSLTRAFF TRBJ1-1 TRBV28 NA NA 12
TGTGCCAGCAGCCCGAGGACAACCAAAGAGACCCAGTACTTC CASSPRTTKETQYF TRBJ2-5 TRBV7-9 NA NA 14
TGTGCCAGCAGCGTCAGCGGGACTGGCTACAATGAGCAGTTCTTC CASSVSGTGYNEQFF TRBJ2-1 TRBV9 NA TRBD2 15
TGTGCCAGCAGCCCTGGGGCAGCTGGGAACACAGATACGCAGTATTTT CASSPGAAGNTDTQYF TRBJ2-3 TRBV25-1 NA NA 16
TGTGCCAGCAGCTTAGGGGCAGGACAGTCCTACGAGCAGTACTTC CASSLGAGQSYEQYF TRBJ2-7 TRBV7-9 NA NA 15
TGCAGCGCTAACAGGGGGAACGCGAACACTGAAGCTTTCTTT CSANRGNANTEAFF TRBJ1-1 TRBV29-1 NA TRBD1 14
TGTGCCACCAGCAAACTAAACACCGGGGGAAACATTCAGTACTTC CATSKLNTGGNIQYF TRBJ2-4 TRBV15 NA NA 15
TGTGCCAGCAGTAACCCGGTGGACTATGGCTACACCTTC CASSNPVDYGYTF TRBJ1-2 TRBV28 NA NA 13
TGTGCCAGCAGCGCAGAACAGGGGGTCTACAATGAGCAGTTCTTC CASSAEQGVYNEQFF TRBJ2-1 TRBV13 NA TRBD1 15
TGTGCCAGCAGTTTCGTTCCGGGTCAAGGCAATCAGCCCCAGCATTTT CASSFVPGQGNQPQHF TRBJ1-5 TRBV28 NA NA 16
TGTGCCACCAGTGACAGGGGGCGTACAGATACGCAGTATTTT CATSDRGRTDTQYF TRBJ2-3 TRBV24-1 NA TRBD1 14
TGTGCCAGCAGCTACCACAGGGGTTCGTCCGAGCAGTACTTC CASSYHRGSSEQYF TRBJ2-7 TRBV7-2 NA TRBD1 14
TGTGCCAGCAGTTTAGTGGGCAGACCAAGCACAGATACGCAGTATTTT CASSLVGRPSTDTQYF TRBJ2-3 TRBV28 NA NA 16
TGTGCCAGCTCACCAAAGAGGGCCGGCCAAGAGACCCAGTACTTC CASSPKRAGQETQYF TRBJ2-5 TRBV18 NA NA 15
TGTGCCAGCAGCGTCGAAGGGACTAGTTGGGCTGAGCAGTTCTTC CASSVEGTSWAEQFF TRBJ2-1 TRBV9 NA TRBD2 15
TGTGCCAGCAGCATCCTTTCCGGACAGGGAAGTAGCTCTGGAAACACCATATATTTT CASSILSGQGSSSGNTIYF TRBJ1-3 TRBV21-1 once NA 19
TGTGCCAGCAGTGACCTCAGGGGGCCAGGCAATCAGCCCCAGCATTTT CASSDLRGPGNQPQHF TRBJ1-5 TRBV6-1 NA TRBD1 16
TGTGCCAGCAGTGTCTCGGGACAGTACAATGAGCAGTTCTTC CASSVSGQYNEQFF TRBJ2-1 TRBV28 NA TRBD1 14
TGTGCCAGCTCACCTCCGAGGGGACCCGGGGAGCTGTTTTTT CASSPPRGPGELFF TRBJ2-2 TRBV18 NA NA 14
TGTGCCAGCAGCGCGGGGGCGGGGAAAAAACTGTTTTTT CASSAGAGKKLFF TRBJ1-4 TRBV9 NA NA 13
TGTGCCAGCAGCCAAAGATCTAATGTAGAGACCCAGTACTTC CASSQRSNVETQYF TRBJ2-5 TRBV3-1/TRBV3-2 NA NA 14
TGTGCCAGTAGGGGACAGGGCTCGACTAATGAAAAACTGTTTTTT CASRGQGSTNEKLFF TRBJ1-4 TRBV19 NA TRBD1 15
TGTGCCAGCAGCCCTAACTCCGGGACAGACCCACAGTACTTC CASSPNSGTDPQYF TRBJ2-7 TRBV9 NA TRBD1 14
TGCGCCAGCAGCCAAGTAGAGGACAGGTCCTACGAGCAGTACTTC CASSQVEDRSYEQYF TRBJ2-7 TRBV4-1 NA TRBD1 15
TGTGCCTGGAGTGTTGGGACAGGAGGGGGCTACACCTTC CAWSVGTGGGYTF TRBJ1-2 TRBV30 NA TRBD1 13
TGTGCCAGCCGTAGCGGGAGTTTAATCTACAATGAGCAGTTCTTC CASRSGSLIYNEQFF TRBJ2-1 TRBV2 NA TRBD2 15
TGCAGCGCTTCTCCTCAGGGGCAGAACCTGTTTTTT CSASPQGQNLFF TRBJ1-4 TRBV29-1 NA NA 12
TGTGCCAGCAGCTTAGACCCGCAACCCGAAGCTTTCTTT CASSLDPQPEAFF TRBJ1-1 TRBV7-9 NA NA 13
TGTGCCAGCTCACCACCGCGAACTAGCGGCCTTTCTAGCACAGATACGCAGTATTTT CASSPPRTSGLSSTDTQYF TRBJ2-3 TRBV18 NA TRBD2 19
TGTGCCATCAGTGGGTTTGGGACTAGCGGGAGAAAAGGCAATGAGCAGTTCTTC CAISGFGTSGRKGNEQFF TRBJ2-1 TRBV10-3 NA TRBD2 18
TGTGCCAGCAGCCCCCTGGGTTGGGAGCAGTACTTC CASSPLGWEQYF TRBJ2-7 TRBV7-8 NA NA 12
TGCGCCAGCAGCCTAGCGGGGACAGGGGCCAACGAGCAGTACTTC CASSLAGTGANEQYF TRBJ2-7 TRBV5-1 NA NA 15
TGTGCCAGCAGCTTAGAGACCTGGGGTGAGCAGTTCTTC CASSLETWGEQFF TRBJ2-1 TRBV7-2 NA NA 13
TGTGCCTGGTCAGGACTAGCGCCCAATGAGCAGTTCTTC CAWSGLAPNEQFF TRBJ2-1 TRBV30 NA TRBD2 13
TGCAGCGTTGAGGACAGGGCATACGAGCAGTACTTC CSVEDRAYEQYF TRBJ2-7 TRBV29-1 NA TRBD1 12
TGTGCCAGCAGTTTAGCACAGGTGAACACTGAAGCTTTCTTT CASSLAQVNTEAFF TRBJ1-1 TRBV28 NA NA 14
TGTGCCAGCTCACCGCCTGGGGGGGACAGGGCTAATGAGCAGTTCTTC CASSPPGGDRANEQFF TRBJ2-1 TRBV18 NA TRBD1 16